This T cell receptor (beta chain) comes out of a study of cytomegalovirus exposure and HLA in healthy donors. Both 60 Vbeta primers and 13 Jbeta primers went into the PCR. The method was immunoSEQ multiplex PCR; TCRdb's version includes in-frame clones alone and lacks a portion of them. The table records just over 80,000 clones, about four fifths of them present only once. This CDR3 is built from 15 residues. This chain connects TRBV21-1 to TRBJ2-2; the DNA was not used to check the table's D call, TRBD1. TRBV21-1 is a pseudogene. The receptor's source is a young man in good health and CMV-seropositive. Source material: PBMCs. Written as DNA, the CDR3 is TGTGCCAGGAGGACCTCACAGGGCATCGCCGGGGAGCTGTTTTTT. It codes for CARRTSQGIAGELFF.